This T cell receptor beta chain was recovered during a study of blood T cell repertoires in COVID-19. Deletions cut 4 bases from V and 5 bases from J, with 15 bases between. The CDR3 covers 15 residues. Germline V gene lookup returns CDR1 LGHNA and CDR2 YNFKEQ. This table comes from immunoSEQ multiplex PCR, and its TCRdb copy is limited to in-frame clones, with some not included. The data show 60,000 to 85,000 clones, 60% to 85% seen once. Sequenced input: peripheral blood. The sequence came from a man in his 70s with acute or convalescent COVID-19. The chain uses TRBV4-2 and TRBJ2-1; TRBD2 is a possible D gene (6 bases). CDR3 sequence reads: CASSLTWRGDNEQFF. In DNA form, the CDR3 reads TGTGCCAGCAGCCTAACGTGGAGGGGAGACAATGAGCAGTTCTTC.